The 29 T cell receptor beta chains reported below all come from one sample, sequenced in a study of cytomegalovirus exposure and HLA in healthy donors. The primer mix had 60 Vbeta and 13 Jbeta primers. Some clones are missing from TCRdb's copy, which holds only in-frame ones; the method was immunoSEQ multiplex PCR. The table records tens of thousands of clones, about 70% of them present only once. Sequenced input: PBMCs. These receptors all stem from a woman between 45 and 60 years old in good health and CMV-seropositive.

The chain links TRBV21-1 to TRBJ2-7; no check of the table's D call, TRBD2, against the DNA was made. TRBV21-1 is recorded as a pseudogene. This CDR3 is 15 amino acids long. CDR3 nucleotides: TGTGCCAGCAGCAAAGCGCGCGCGGGAGAATCCGAGCAGTACTTC. This gives the protein CASSKARAGESEQYF.

A word on this clone: One end of the junction is discordant with germline, which a read error may explain. The V call is TRBV7-7, the J call TRBJ2-7; no firm D call. The CDR3 covers 15 residues. Per germline, CDR1 SSHAT and CDR2 FNYEAQ (reference sequence). CDR3: CASSLVRLRSGEQYF. In DNA form, the CDR3 reads TGTGCTAGCAGCTTAGTCCGCCTCCGTTCCGGTGAGCAGTACTTC.

This clone was seen only a few times. This chain connects TRBV30 to TRBJ1-4; 7 bases are a match to TRBD1. This CDR3 region has 12 residues. The V gene end was trimmed by 7 bases and the J gene end by 4 bases; junction bases not matched to a gene: 3. CDR1 is GTSNPN and CDR2 is SVGIG in the germline V gene (reference sequence). CDR3 residues: CASGQNNEKLFF. CDR3 DNA: TGTGCCTCGGGACAGAATAATGAAAAACTGTTTTTT.

V is TRBV6-5 and J is TRBJ2-7; tentative D call: TRBD2 (6 bases). CDR3 length: 15 amino acids. In germline, CDR1 is MNHEY, CDR2 SVGAGI. V was clipped by 0 bases and J by 4 bases, with 13 bases between them. Written as DNA, the CDR3 is TGTGCCAGCAGTTACTCTGGGGGGTTAGAGTACGAGCAGTACTTC. Protein product: CASSYSGGLEYEQYF.

This chain links TRBV15 with TRBJ2-7; TRBD1 matches 9 bases. This CDR3 has 15 amino acids. CDR1 is LNHNV, CDR2 YYDKDF, per germline (reference sequence). With V trimmed by 6 bases and J by 0 bases, 6 bases remained unmatched. The CDR3 DNA reads as TGTGCCACCAGGAAGGGACAGGGCGACTCCTACGAGCAGTACTTC. Translating it yields CATRKGQGDSYEQYF.

This clone appeared a few times. V is TRBV5-1 and J is TRBJ2-7; D is possibly TRBD1 (7 bases). This CDR3 is built from 15 residues. Looked up from germline, CDR1 is SGHRS and CDR2 is YFSETQ. Trimming left V 4 bases short and J 6 bases short, with 20 bases between. The CDR3 bases are TGCGCCAGCAGCCCCGCAGGGGGACTCGGCGGCGAGCAGTACTTC. Translating it yields CASSPAGGLGGEQYF.

This clone was detected only a few times. This chain connects TRBV10-3 to TRBJ2-7, with 8 bases matching TRBD2. CDR1 ENHRY and CDR2 SYGVKD come from the germline V gene. V shed 4 bases and J 2 bases; nucleotides not matched to a gene: 10. CDR3 length: 16 residues. CDR3 in amino acids: CAISGFTSGGTYEQYF. CDR3 in DNA: TGTGCCATCAGTGGCTTCACTAGCGGAGGTACCTACGAGCAGTACTTC.

V and J are TRBV7-6 and TRBJ2-5; D unresolved. The germline V gene has CDR1 SGHVS and CDR2 FNYEAQ. Trimming stripped 3 bases from V and 0 bases from J, with 11 bases between. The CDR3 spans 15 residues. The CDR3 DNA sequence: TGTGCCAGCAGCTTCGAGACTTTGTACCAAGAGACCCAGTACTTC. Translation: CASSFETLYQETQYF.

The CDR3 bases are TGCGCCAGCAGCTATGCTAGCGGGAGTTACAATGAGCAGTTCTTC. As protein: CASSYASGSYNEQFF. This chain links TRBV5-1 with TRBJ2-1; 10 bases line up with TRBD2. Germline loops: CDR1 SGHRS, CDR2 YFSETQ. The CDR3 loop spans 15 amino acids. V lost 3 bases to trimming and J lost 4 bases; unmatched junction nucleotides: 4. The entire variable domain, with the rest obtained from reference TRBV5-1 and TRBJ2-1, is as follows: KAGVTQTPRYLIKTRGQQVTLSCSPISGHRSVSWYQQTPGQGLQFLFEYFSETQRNKGNFPGRFSGRQFSNSRSEMNVSTLELGDSALYLCASSYASGSYNEQFFGPGTRLTVL.

The genes are TRBV5-6 and TRBJ2-1; D possibly corresponds to TRBD2 (5 bases). CDR1 SGHDT and CDR2 YYEEEE come from the germline V gene. The length of the CDR3 is 13 residues. Trimming left V 4 bases short and J 0 bases short, with 5 bases between. The CDR3 loop reads CASSGSSYNEQFF. Written as DNA, the CDR3 is TGTGCCAGCAGCGGGAGCTCCTACAATGAGCAGTTCTTC.

This clone has only a few counts. The chain uses TRBV5-1 and TRBJ2-2, with 8 bases aligning to TRBD2. The CDR3 length is 19 residues. Germline V gene lookup returns CDR1 SGHRS and CDR2 YFSETQ. V shed 2 bases and J 0 bases; nucleotides not matched to a gene: 12. The CDR3 protein is CASSFGVGRGPSNTGELFF. CDR3 nucleotide sequence: TGCGCCAGCAGCTTTGGGGTCGGGAGGGGTCCATCGAACACCGGGGAGCTGTTTTTT.

This clone was recorded a few times. The V gene is TRBV6-5, the J gene TRBJ2-7; 9 bases are a match to TRBD2. The V gene's germline CDR1 is MNHEY and CDR2 SVGAGI. The junction had 7 bases not matched to a gene; V was cut back by 6 bases and J by 4 bases. This CDR3 has 14 residues. As DNA, the CDR3 is TGTGCCAGCAGCCTTAGCGGGAGCGGATACGAGCAGTACTTC. Its translation is CASSLSGSGYEQYF.

This clone was recorded once. V is TRBV7-9 and J is TRBJ2-7; 8 bases fit TRBD1. Germline assignment: CDR1 SEHNR and CDR2 FQNEAQ (reference sequence). The CDR3 has 15 residues. V dropped 5 bases and J dropped 7; count of bases not matched to a gene: 13. The CDR3: CASSTPRTGPNEQYF. CDR3 coding DNA: TGTGCCAGCAGCACCCCACGGACAGGGCCGAATGAGCAGTACTTC.

J is TRBJ1-2 and V is TRBV5-6; 8 nucleotides agree with TRBD1. The CDR3 is 15 amino acids. The V gene end was trimmed by 7 bases and the J gene end by 2 bases; junction bases not matched to a gene: 10. Per the germline V gene, CDR1 is SGHDT and CDR2 is YYEEEE. This chain's CDR3 is CASARWTGRNYGYTF. CDR3 nucleotide sequence: TGTGCCAGCGCCCGGTGGACAGGGCGGAACTATGGCTACACCTTC.

The chain couples TRBV11-2 to TRBJ2-4; D is possibly TRBD1 (5 bases). Trimming stripped 2 bases from V and 5 bases from J, with 10 bases between. CDR1 is SGHAT, CDR2 FQNNGV, per germline. CDR3 length: 14 residues. CDR3 nucleotides: TGTGCCAGCAGCTTATCAGGGCCTGAAAACATTCAGTACTTC. It is translated as CASSLSGPENIQYF.

The gene calls are TRBV2 and TRBJ2-1; TRBD2 is a possible D gene (5 bases). Germline V lookup: CDR1 SNHLY, CDR2 FYNNEI. The CDR3 covers 16 residues. V shed 6 bases and J shed 0 bases, with 15 bases lying between them. CDR3 nucleotide sequence: TGTGCCAGCAGCTCGGCTAGCACCTTCTCCTACAATGAGCAGTTCTTC. As protein: CASSSASTFSYNEQFF.

The chain uses TRBV7-2 and TRBJ2-3; D perhaps matches TRBD2 (6 bases). The V gene's germline CDR1 is SGHTA and CDR2 FQGNSA. V was pared by 2 bases and J by 0 bases, with 9 bases between. There are 15 residues in the CDR3. The CDR3 loop reads CASSLSGSSTDTQYF. Written as DNA, the CDR3 is TGTGCCAGCAGCTTAAGCGGGTCTAGCACAGATACGCAGTATTTT.

The chain has TRBV11-3 and TRBJ1-1; 10 bases are a match to TRBD1. J was trimmed by 0 bases and V by 1 base; bases with no gene match: 5. Germline V CDR1 and CDR2: SGHNT, YENEEA. The CDR3 contains 17 residues. CDR3 sequence (DNA): TGTGCCAGCAGCTTAGGCGGACAGGGGGTAATGAACACTGAAGCTTTCTTT. Protein: CASSLGGQGVMNTEAFF.

This clone turned up a few times. The V call is TRBV7-6, the J call TRBJ2-7; unclear D gene. This CDR3 has 15 residues. V lost 5 bases to trimming and J lost 3 bases, with 17 bases between them. The germline gives CDR1 SGHVS, CDR2 FNYEAQ. CDR3 in amino acids: CASSPLASYGYEQYF. DNA of the CDR3: TGTGCCAGCAGCCCCTTAGCATCGTACGGCTACGAGCAGTACTTC. Full variable domain (remainder filled in from reference TRBV7-6 and TRBJ2-7): GAGVSQSPRYKVTKRGQDVALRCDPISGHVSLYWYRQALGQGPEFLTYFNYEAQQDKSGLPNDRFSAERPEGSISTLTIQRTEQRDSAMYRCASSPLASYGYEQYFGPGTRLTVT.

The V and J genes are TRBV5-6 and TRBJ2-5, with 14 bases that match TRBD2. The germline V gene encodes CDR1 SGHDT and CDR2 YYEEEE. With 4 bases clipped from V and 3 bases from J, the junction kept 8 bases outside the gene matches. CDR3 length: 17 residues. The CDR3 sequence: CASSRQGTSGSKETQYF. The CDR3 nucleotides are TGTGCCAGCAGCAGACAAGGGACTAGCGGGAGCAAAGAGACCCAGTACTTC.

This clone was observed a single time. V gene TRBV18 combines with J gene TRBJ2-7; 12 nucleotides align to TRBD2. CDR1 is KGHSH and CDR2 is LQKENI in the germline V gene. Losses at the gene ends were 5 bases for V and 0 bases for J; bases not matched to a gene: 11. The CDR3 has 18 amino acids. The CDR3 protein is CASSTPSGTSGSSYEQYF. Written as DNA, the CDR3 is TGTGCCAGCTCAACGCCCTCCGGGACTAGCGGGTCCTCCTACGAGCAGTACTTC.

The rearrangement links TRBV6-5 to TRBJ2-1, with 12 positions matching TRBD2. The CDR3 is 14 amino acids. CDR1 is MNHEY, CDR2 SVGAGI, per germline. The junction had 0 bases not matched to a gene; V was cut back by 0 bases and J by 9 bases. CDR3 protein: CASSYSGLAGEQFF. CDR3 in DNA: TGTGCCAGCAGTTACTCGGGACTAGCGGGTGAGCAGTTCTTC.

V usage is TRBV28 and J usage is TRBJ2-3, with TRBD1 identical over 9 bases. This CDR3 has 14 amino acids. CDR1 is MDHEN, CDR2 SYDVKM, per germline. The V segment lost 4 bases and the J segment 6 bases; nucleotides outside the gene matches: 5. The CDR3 region is CASSSGQGMDTQYF. The CDR3 DNA reads TGTGCCAGCAGTTCGGGACAGGGAATGGATACGCAGTATTTT.

This clone came up once. The chain is built from TRBV5-1 and TRBJ2-3; 8 bases match TRBD2. The CDR3 consists of 14 residues. The germline gives CDR1 SGHRS, CDR2 YFSETQ. J gave up 3 bases and V 3 bases, and 3 bases lay outside the gene matches. This chain's CDR3 is CASSSSSGTDTQYF. In nucleotides, the CDR3 is TGCGCCAGCAGCTCCTCTAGCGGGACAGATACGCAGTATTTT.

This rearrangement joins TRBV30 to TRBJ2-3, with D unclear. CDR3 length: 15 amino acids. Between the trimmed V and J ends, which lost 1 base and 0 bases, there was a span of 11 bases. CDR1 and CDR2 from the germline V gene are GTSNPN and SVGIG (reference sequence). As DNA, the CDR3 is TGTGCCTGGAGTGGTGGCGACACGAGCACAGATACGCAGTATTTT. Protein sequence: CAWSGGDTSTDTQYF. The full variable domain, completed using reference TRBV30 and TRBJ2-3, is SQTIHQWPATLVQPVGSPLSLECTVEGTSNPNLYWYRQAAGRGLQLLFYSVGIGQISSEVPQNLSASRPQDRQFILSSKKLLLSDSGFYLCAWSGGDTSTDTQYFGPGTRLTVL.

The CDR3 coding sequence is TGTGCCAGCAGTTGGGACCGGGACTTTTTAGATGAGCAGTTCTTC. It encodes CASSWDRDFLDEQFF. V gene TRBV28 combines with J gene TRBJ2-1, with D perhaps TRBD2 (6 bases). CDR3 length: 15 amino acids. Trimming took 4 bases from V and 8 from J, leaving 18 bases between them. The germline V gene encodes CDR1 MDHEN and CDR2 SYDVKM.

V is TRBV27 and J is TRBJ1-2; 7 nucleotides match TRBD1. The CDR3 is made up of 13 amino acids. Looked up from germline, CDR1 is MNHEY and CDR2 is SMNVEV (reference sequence). V lost 7 bases to trimming and J lost 2 bases; unmatched junction nucleotides: 4. CDR3 coding DNA: TGTGCCAGCAAACCGACAGGGAACTATGGCTACACCTTC. This gives the protein CASKPTGNYGYTF.

There are a few counts of this clone. The chain uses TRBV28 and TRBJ2-3; 11 bases map to TRBD2. The CDR3 contains 15 residues. Germline-derived CDR1 and CDR2 are MDHEN and SYDVKM. The ends lost 7 bases at V and 6 bases at J; junction bases unmatched: 9. In DNA, the CDR3 is TGTGCCAGCACCATGACTAGCGGGATAGCGGATACGCAGTATTTT. Its translation is CASTMTSGIADTQYF.

This sequence joins TRBV11-2 and TRBJ2-2, with TRBD1 identical over 7 bases. Germline V CDR1 and CDR2: SGHAT, FQNNGV. This CDR3 has 15 residues. The J segment lost 4 bases and the V segment lost 3 bases, leaving 5 bases of the junction unmatched. CDR3 protein: CASSFNPGGTGELFF. The CDR3, as DNA: TGTGCCAGCAGCTTTAATCCAGGGGGCACCGGGGAGCTGTTTTTT.